The subject of this entry is one T cell receptor (beta chain). Sequenced by immunoSEQ multiplex PCR; TCRdb stores in-frame clones only, minus some. The table records about 240,000 clones, 87% of them present only once. The CDR3 loop spans 17 amino acids. Per germline, CDR1 SGHDN and CDR2 FVKESK. V shed 3 bases and J shed 2 bases, with 16 bases lying between them. These data are taken from a study of blood T cell repertoires in COVID-19. The sample was PBMCs or T cells enriched from blood (not recorded which). The chain recombines TRBV14 with TRBJ1-4, with D tentatively TRBD1 (6 bases). The sequence was collected from a woman between 25 and 40 years old with acute COVID-19. CDR3 sequence: CASSHWTADATNEKLFF. In DNA form, the CDR3 reads TGTGCCAGCAGCCACTGGACAGCCGACGCGACTAATGAAAAACTGTTTTTT. Based on the CDR3 plus reference TRBV14 and TRBJ1-4, the full variable domain is EAGVTQFPSHSVIEKGQTVTLRCDPISGHDNLYWYRRVMGKEIKFLLHFVKESKQDESGMPNNRFLAERTGGTYSTLKVQPAELEDSGVYFCASSHWTADATNEKLFFGSGTQLSVL.